These 32 T cell receptor beta chains came from one sample sequenced in a study of cytomegalovirus exposure and HLA in healthy donors. The primer mix had 60 Vbeta and 13 Jbeta primers. Repertoires were generated with immunoSEQ multiplex PCR, while TCRdb's copy carries only in-frame clones and drops some. The repertoire holds about 130,000 clones, 8.5% to 10% seen once, with 5% to 7% in the top ten. The sequenced sample consisted of PBMCs. Receptor source: a man aged 40-49 years in good health and CMV-seronegative.

This clone was seen only a few times. The chain combines TRBV6-5 with TRBJ1-5, with 10 nucleotides matching TRBD1. V lost 8 bases to trimming and J lost 7 bases; unmatched junction nucleotides: 11. The germline CDR1 and CDR2 sequences are MNHEY and SVGAGI. This CDR3 comprises 15 residues. The CDR3 sequence is CASGSGQGFRQPQHF. For the CDR3, the DNA is TGTGCCAGCGGATCGGGACAGGGGTTTCGGCAGCCCCAGCATTTT.

The chain recombines TRBV4-2 with TRBJ2-2; D gene uncertain. Trimming removed 2 bases from V and 6 bases from J, with 10 bases in between. CDR3 length: 14 residues. Germline V CDR1 and CDR2: LGHNA, YNFKEQ. CDR3 amino acids: CASSQWKAAGELFF. CDR3 sequence (DNA): TGTGCCAGCAGCCAATGGAAGGCGGCCGGGGAGCTGTTTTTT.

A few counts support this clone. J is TRBJ2-7 and V is TRBV6-5, with 8 bases aligning to TRBD1. Germline assignment: CDR1 MNHEY and CDR2 SVGAGI. The length of the CDR3 is 14 residues. Trimming removed 7 bases from V and 5 bases from J; junction bases left unmatched: 10. Here the CDR3 DNA reads TGTGCCAGCAACAGAATCGGGACAGGCAACGAGCAGTACTTC. As protein: CASNRIGTGNEQYF.

Notes on this clone: Within the sample, other DNA sequences also encode this same CDR3. This chain links TRBV28 with TRBJ1-1; maybe TRBD1 (6 bases). The CDR3 sequence is 15 residues long. Germline V gene lookup returns CDR1 MDHEN and CDR2 SYDVKM. Trimming took off 3 bases at V and 1 base at J, with 12 bases between the two ends. CDR3 in amino acids: CASSFIGGRNTEAFF. The CDR3 nucleotides read TGTGCCAGCAGTTTTATCGGGGGGCGGAACACTGAAGCTTTCTTT.

The chain carries TRBV11-2 and TRBJ2-7, with D perhaps TRBD1 (7 bases). In germline, CDR1 is SGHAT, CDR2 FQNNGV. Trimming stripped 7 bases from V and 3 bases from J, with 16 bases between. The CDR3 consists of 14 residues. The CDR3 region is CASIRGRGDYEQYF. The CDR3 DNA follows: TGTGCCAGCATCCGAGGCAGGGGGGACTACGAGCAGTACTTC.

This clone was found a few times. The chain recombines TRBV20-1 with TRBJ1-4, with D uncertain. V dropped 6 bases and J dropped 4 bases, with 3 bases sitting between them. Per the germline V gene, CDR1 is DFQATT and CDR2 is SNEGSKA (reference sequence). The CDR3 length is 10 residues. The CDR3 here is CSASNEKLFF. The CDR3 DNA is TGCAGTGCGAGTAATGAAAAACTGTTTTTT.

This clone has only a few counts. The chain joins TRBV7-3 to TRBJ1-1, with no clear D. CDR3 length equals 16 residues. V was trimmed by 1 base and J by 10 bases, leaving 22 bases between them. Germline V lookup: CDR1 SGHTA, CDR2 FQGTGA. The chain's CDR3 is CASSLNGGSSGSGAFF. In nucleotides, the CDR3 is TGTGCCAGCAGCTTAAACGGAGGGAGCAGTGGCTCGGGAGCTTTCTTT.

This clone was observed a handful of times. In DNA, the CDR3 is TGCGCCAGCAGCTTGGCCAGCTCTGGGGCCAACGTCCTGACTTTC. Translating it yields CASSLASSGANVLTF. The chain combines TRBV5-1 with TRBJ2-6; the D is unclear. Germline CDR1 is SGHRS and CDR2 is YFSETQ. This CDR3 has 15 amino acids. V was trimmed by 0 bases and J by 0 bases, leaving 4 bases between them.

This chain links TRBV28 with TRBJ2-5; 7 bases fit TRBD2. CDR3 length equals 17 residues. With 7 bases clipped from V and 2 bases from J, the junction kept 16 bases outside the gene matches. CDR1 is MDHEN and CDR2 is SYDVKM in the germline V gene. CDR3 bases: TGTGCCAGCACCACCTCCGGGGACGCGCGGGGGCAAGAGACCCAGTACTTC. As protein: CASTTSGDARGQETQYF.

This clone was observed a few times. The J gene is TRBJ2-7, the V gene TRBV4-1; 7 positions match TRBD1. The CDR3 has 15 amino acids. Germline loops: CDR1 MGHRA, CDR2 YSYEKL. The V gene end was trimmed by 0 bases and the J gene end by 6 bases; junction bases not matched to a gene: 8. The CDR3 DNA is TGCGCCAGCAGCCAAGAAAACAGGGGAAAACCCGAGCAGTACTTC. Protein sequence: CASSQENRGKPEQYF.

This clone has just one count. V and J are TRBV19 and TRBJ2-5; the D gene could be TRBD1 or TRBD2 (5 bases each). The better agreement between TRBJ2-7 and the DNA end casts doubt on the J call. This CDR3 is 12 amino acids long. The germline V gene has CDR1 LNHDA and CDR2 SQIVND (reference sequence). This CDR3 is CASRARDYEQYF. The CDR3 DNA reads as TGTGCGTCGCGGGCCAGGGACTACGAGCAGTACTTC.

This clone was detected only a few times. Other nucleotide sequences from this sample produce the same CDR3. The V gene is TRBV6-1, the J gene TRBJ2-3, with D perhaps matching TRBD2 (6 bases). Trimming stripped 5 bases from V and 1 base from J, with 10 bases between. This CDR3 contains 14 residues. Looked up from germline, CDR1 is MNHNS and CDR2 is SASEGT. CDR3 bases: TGTGCCAGCAGTCCCGGGACTGGCACAGATACGCAGTATTTT. It encodes CASSPGTGTDTQYF.

The chain's CDR3 is CATSRDRGLGEQYF. The CDR3 bases are TGTGCCACCAGCAGAGACAGGGGGCTAGGCGAGCAGTACTTC. The V and J genes are TRBV15 and TRBJ2-7; 8 positions agree with TRBD1. The CDR3 length is 14 residues. V lost 0 bases to trimming and J lost 6 bases; unmatched junction nucleotides: 4. The germline V gene encodes CDR1 LNHNV and CDR2 YYDKDF (reference sequence).

A few counts support this clone. This rearrangement joins TRBV25-1 to TRBJ2-2; the match to TRBD1 covers 11 bases. The CDR3 runs 15 residues. The V segment lost 6 bases and the J segment 6 bases; nucleotides outside the gene matches: 6. The V gene's germline CDR1 is MGHDK and CDR2 SYGVNS. DNA of the CDR3: TGTGCCAGCAGCGCCCGGACAGGGGGCTCCGGGGAGCTGTTTTTT. It encodes CASSARTGGSGELFF. The full variable domain, rest sourced from reference TRBV25-1 and TRBJ2-2, is EADIYQTPRYLVIGTGKKITLECSQTMGHDKMYWYQQDPGMELHLIHYSYGVNSTEKGDLSSESTVSRIRTEHFPLTLESARPSHTSQYLCASSARTGGSGELFFGEGSRLTVL.

This chain uses TRBV4-1 with TRBJ1-4, with D perhaps matching TRBD1 (6 bases). This CDR3 comprises 15 residues. V gave up 1 base and J gave up 12 bases, with 18 bases separating them. CDR1 and CDR2 from the germline V gene are MGHRA and YSYEKL. CDR3 loop: CASSQVRTDPQELFF. For the CDR3, the DNA is TGCGCCAGCAGCCAAGTTAGGACAGACCCGCAAGAACTGTTTTTT.

This clone was observed a handful of times. The chain employs TRBV29-1 and TRBJ1-1; D call uncertain. V lost 2 bases and J lost 4, with 11 bases in between. CDR3 length: 13 residues. Per germline, CDR1 SQVTM and CDR2 ANQGSEA. The CDR3 sequence: CSVEKSPGTEAFF. In DNA form, the CDR3 reads TGCAGCGTTGAAAAGTCCCCGGGCACTGAAGCTTTCTTT. The full variable domain, completed using reference TRBV29-1 and TRBJ1-1, is SAVISQKPSRDICQRGTSLTIQCQVDSQVTMMFWYRQQPGQSLTLIATANQGSEATYESGFVIDKFPISRPNLTFSTLTVSNMSPEDSSIYLCSVEKSPGTEAFFGQGTRLTVV.

Comments on this clone: Additional DNA sequences in this sample encode the identical CDR3. V and J are TRBV28 and TRBJ2-5; 14 nucleotides match TRBD2. The CDR3 spans 18 residues. Germline values: CDR1 MDHEN, CDR2 SYDVKM. V trimming: 6 bases; J trimming: 4 bases; junction bases outside the gene matches: 13. CDR3 residues: CASSHLLGLAGGGETQYF. As DNA, the CDR3 is TGTGCCAGCAGCCACCTTCTAGGACTAGCGGGGGGAGGAGAGACCCAGTACTTC.

The V call is TRBV11-2, the J call TRBJ2-7; D not certain. Germline lookup yields CDR1 SGHAT and CDR2 FQNNGV. V lost 6 bases to trimming and J lost 1 base, with 7 bases between them. The CDR3 loop spans 12 amino acids. The CDR3 coding sequence is TGTGCCAGCAGGTACAGTTCCTACGAGCAGTACTTC. This translates into CASRYSSYEQYF.

The V and J genes are TRBV7-8 and TRBJ2-1; TRBD1 matches 8 bases. The CDR3 is made up of 16 amino acids. From germline, CDR1 is SGHVS and CDR2 FQNEAQ. V shed 6 bases, J shed 6 bases, and the junction held 13 bases outside the gene matches. CDR3 sequence: CASRPQGARRINEQFF. In DNA form, the CDR3 reads TGTGCCAGCAGGCCCCAGGGGGCGCGTAGGATCAATGAGCAGTTCTTC.

This rearrangement joins TRBV25-1 to TRBJ2-5; a weak D match, TRBD1 (7 bases). The CDR3 totals 15 residues. Per germline, CDR1 MGHDK and CDR2 SYGVNS. Trimming took 3 bases from V and 1 from J, leaving 12 bases between them. CDR3 residues: CASSETGRPQETQYF. CDR3 coding DNA: TGTGCCAGCAGTGAGACAGGGAGGCCCCAAGAGACCCAGTACTTC.

The rearrangement joins TRBV7-8 to TRBJ2-6; D may be TRBD2 (6 bases). This CDR3 region has 19 residues. The germline gives CDR1 SGHVS, CDR2 FQNEAQ. With 2 bases removed from V and 4 bases from J, the gap between germline ends came to 21 bases. The CDR3 coding sequence is TGTGCCAGCAGCTTAAATGGGAGGCCCTTCCAGCTCGGGGCCAACGTCCTGACTTTC. It translates to CASSLNGRPFQLGANVLTF.

This clone has more than one count but fewer than ten. This chain uses TRBV9 with TRBJ2-6; D is uncertain. CDR1 is SGDLS, CDR2 YYNGEE, per germline. CDR3 length: 16 amino acids. Trimming shortened V by 4 bases and J by 2 bases, and 13 bases separated the two germline ends. Here the CDR3 reads CASSFAGAPGANVLTF. The CDR3 DNA follows: TGTGCCAGCAGCTTCGCTGGAGCTCCTGGGGCCAACGTCCTGACTTTC.

The rearrangement uses TRBV11-2 and TRBJ1-5; tentative D call: TRBD1 (5 bases). The V gene lost 1 base and the J gene lost 8 bases, with 15 bases spanning the gap. CDR1 and CDR2 (germline): SGHAT, FQNNGV. CDR3 length equals 15 residues. CDR3 sequence reads: CASSLGWGEWEPQHF. The CDR3 nucleotides read TGTGCCAGCAGCTTAGGTTGGGGGGAATGGGAGCCCCAGCATTTT. Full variable domain (outside the CDR3, taken from reference TRBV11-2 and TRBJ1-5): EAGVAQSPRYKIIEKRQSVAFWCNPISGHATLYWYQQILGQGPKLLIQFQNNGVVDDSQLPKDRFSAERLKGVDSTLKIQPAKLEDSAVYLCASSLGWGEWEPQHFGDGTRLSIL.

The rearrangement links TRBV25-1 to TRBJ2-3, with 10 bases fitting TRBD2. Per the germline V gene, CDR1 is MGHDK and CDR2 is SYGVNS. The CDR3 extends over 15 amino acids. V lost 2 bases to trimming and J lost 6 bases; unmatched junction nucleotides: 5. The DNA for the CDR3 is TGTGCCAGCAGTGAACTAGCGGGGGCGGGGGATACGCAGTATTTT. It yields the protein CASSELAGAGDTQYF. The complete variable domain, with remaining parts taken from reference TRBV25-1 and TRBJ2-3, reads EADIYQTPRYLVIGTGKKITLECSQTMGHDKMYWYQQDPGMELHLIHYSYGVNSTEKGDLSSESTVSRIRTEHFPLTLESARPSHTSQYLCASSELAGAGDTQYFGPGTRLTVL.

This clone was seen only a few times. The V gene is TRBV5-1, the J gene TRBJ2-7; possibly TRBD1 for D (6 bases). This CDR3 region has 12 residues. V lost 4 bases and J lost 5, with 10 bases in between. CDR1 SGHRS and CDR2 YFSETQ come from the germline V gene. The CDR3 sequence: CASSLTGNEQYF. For the CDR3, the DNA is TGCGCCAGCAGCCTCACAGGGAACGAGCAGTACTTC.

The sample holds a few counts of this clone. The chain employs TRBV7-2 and TRBJ2-7, with a weak D call TRBD1 (6 bases). The ends were cut back, 6 bases at V and 2 bases at J, with 11 bases in the middle. This CDR3 comprises 13 residues. In germline, CDR1 is SGHTA, CDR2 FQGNSA. CDR3 in amino acids: CASSLDSTYEQYF. Here the CDR3 DNA reads TGTGCCAGCAGTTTGGACAGCACCTACGAGCAGTACTTC.

V and J are TRBV6-5 and TRBJ2-7, with D perhaps TRBD1 (7 bases). The CDR3 has 11 residues. CDR1 is MNHEY, CDR2 SVGAGI, per germline. CDR3 sequence: CAAGQPYEQYF. CDR3 nucleotide sequence: TGTGCTGCGGGACAGCCCTACGAGCAGTACTTC.

This clone was detected only a few times. This chain joins TRBV4-3 and TRBJ2-7; 8 nucleotides line up with TRBD1. The germline V gene encodes CDR1 LGHNA and CDR2 YSLEER. The junction had 4 bases not matched to a gene; V was cut back by 5 bases and J by 4 bases. The CDR3 runs to 13 residues. The CDR3 bases are TGCGCCAGCAGCATACGACAGGGGTACGAGCAGTACTTC. It is translated as CASSIRQGYEQYF.

The V call is TRBV4-1, the J call TRBJ2-1; 9 bases are shared with TRBD1. CDR3 length: 14 residues. With 2 bases clipped from V and 7 bases from J, the junction kept 3 bases outside the gene matches. Germline V CDR1 and CDR2: MGHRA, YSYEKL. The CDR3 DNA reads as TGCGCCAGCAGCCAACCCGGGACAGGGAATGAGCAGTTCTTC. Translated, it gives CASSQPGTGNEQFF.

This clone came up a few times. V is TRBV5-1 and J is TRBJ2-2; 10 nucleotides match TRBD2. There are 15 residues in the CDR3. From germline, CDR1 is SGHRS and CDR2 YFSETQ. V lost 4 bases and J lost 4; bases outside the gene matches: 4. In nucleotides, the CDR3 is TGCGCCAGCAGCATATTAGCGGGGGGCACCGGGGAGCTGTTTTTT. It is translated as CASSILAGGTGELFF.

With regard to this clone: One end of the junction is discordant with germline, which a read error may explain. The chain employs TRBV16 and TRBJ1-2; a weak D match, TRBD1 (5 bases). The germline V gene has CDR1 KGHSY and CDR2 FQNENV. This CDR3 is 14 amino acids long. The CDR3 sequence: CASSQLGRAYGHTF. DNA for the CDR3: TGTGCCAGCAGCCAATTAGGCAGGGCCTATGGCCACACCTTC.

This clone was counted only a few times. In the same sample, other DNA sequences code for this CDR3. V gene TRBV19 combines with J gene TRBJ1-5, with D unclear. The V and J ends lost 5 bases and 0 bases respectively, with 11 bases between them. CDR3 length: 15 amino acids. Germline assignment: CDR1 LNHDA and CDR2 SQIVND (reference sequence). CDR3 residues: CASSVTAYSNQPQHF. The CDR3 DNA is TGTGCCAGTAGTGTCACAGCATATAGCAATCAGCCCCAGCATTTT. Full variable domain (missing parts from reference TRBV19 and TRBJ1-5): DGGITQSPKYLFRKEGQNVTLSCEQNLNHDAMYWYRQDPGQGLRLIYYSQIVNDFQKGDIAEGYSVSREKKESFPLTVTSAQKNPTAFYLCASSVTAYSNQPQHFGDGTRLSIL.